This record concerns one TCR beta chain sequence. This record belongs to a study of molecular identifiers for immune sequencing clone quantification. Bulk TCR library preparation followed previously described methods with listed TCR primers. MiXCR, run by TCRdb on the PCR reads, gives a single entry per CDR3 protein. The table records more than 85,000 distinct CDR3 sequences, 35% to 40% of them present only once. The sample was naive CD8+ T cells from blood, with Jurkat cell RNA spiked in. Subset denoted: FACS-sorted CD8+CD4-CCR7+CD45RA+ naive T cells. The source of this sequence is a human donor in good health. Some libraries in this study had Jurkat cell RNA spiked in.

The CDR3, as DNA: TGCAGTGCTAGAGCCCCGGCCGAGAAGAACACCGGGGAGCTGTTTTTT. It codes for CSARAPAEKNTGELFF. The gene calls are TRBV20-1 and TRBJ2-2; D gene ambiguous. Germline values: CDR1 DFQATT, CDR2 SNEGSKA (reference sequence). V was pared by 1 base and J by 1 base, with 13 bases between. The CDR3 contains 16 residues.